This entry features one T cell receptor beta chain sequence. Its specificity is unknown. These data are taken from a study of CD8+CD57+ T cells in acquired aplastic anemia. Background on the study: Quantities of DNA derived from sorted CD4+ and CD8+ cells averaged around 3 ug.

An expansion of CD8+CD57+ cells by flow cytometry had been shown in patients chosen for sequencing. Severe acquired aplastic anemia was present in every patient. Untreated patients provided the blood samples, with no therapy given before sampling. TCR beta VDJ and CDR3 profiling used genomic DNA as template. In TCRdb, the reads were re-called with MiXCR into one record per CDR3 protein. This sample has roughly 200,000 distinct CDR3 sequences; about 60% occur once, and the top ten carry more than 40%. General observations from the study: Comparison of patients with controls identified 25 to 35 shared CD8+ CDR3 sequences.

The CDR3 has 15 amino acids. Germline V gene sequence: CDR1 DFQATT, CDR2 SNEGSKA (reference sequence). V shed 5 bases, J shed 2 bases, and the junction held 9 bases outside the gene matches. The chain couples TRBV20-1 to TRBJ2-3; TRBD2 agrees at 8 bases. Sequenced input: sorted CD4+, CD8+, or CD8+CD57+ T cells (not recorded which) from PBMCs. This TCR came from a human donor with aplastic anemia. Written as DNA, the CDR3 is TGCAGTGCTGCTGCTACTAGCGGACCCACAGATACGCAGTATTTT. It specifies CSAAATSGPTDTQYF.